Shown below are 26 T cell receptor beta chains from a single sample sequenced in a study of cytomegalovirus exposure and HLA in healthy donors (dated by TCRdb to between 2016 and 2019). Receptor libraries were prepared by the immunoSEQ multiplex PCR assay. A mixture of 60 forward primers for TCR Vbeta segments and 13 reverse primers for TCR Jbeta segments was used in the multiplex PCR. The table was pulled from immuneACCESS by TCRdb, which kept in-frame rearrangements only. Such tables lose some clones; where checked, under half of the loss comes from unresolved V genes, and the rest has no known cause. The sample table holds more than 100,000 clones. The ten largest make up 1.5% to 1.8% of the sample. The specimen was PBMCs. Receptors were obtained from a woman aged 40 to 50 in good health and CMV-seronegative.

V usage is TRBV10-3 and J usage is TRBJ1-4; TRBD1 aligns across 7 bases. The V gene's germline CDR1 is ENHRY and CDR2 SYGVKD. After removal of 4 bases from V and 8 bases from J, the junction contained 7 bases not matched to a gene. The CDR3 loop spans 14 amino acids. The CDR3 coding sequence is TGTGCCATCAGTGGAGAGGGGGCCAGGGAAAAACTGTTTTTT. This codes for CAISGEGAREKLFF.

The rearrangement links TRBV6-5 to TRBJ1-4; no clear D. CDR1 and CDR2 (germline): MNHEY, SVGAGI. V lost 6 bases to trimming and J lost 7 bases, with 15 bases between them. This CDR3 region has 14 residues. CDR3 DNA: TGTGCCAGCAGCACCGGGAGGAGCGGTGAAAAACTGTTTTTT. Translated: CASSTGRSGEKLFF.

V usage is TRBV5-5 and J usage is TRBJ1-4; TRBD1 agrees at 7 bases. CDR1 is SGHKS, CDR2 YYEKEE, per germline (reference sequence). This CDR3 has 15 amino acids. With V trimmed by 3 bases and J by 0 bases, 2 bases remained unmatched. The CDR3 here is CASSSGGATNEKLFF. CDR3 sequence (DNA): TGTGCCAGCAGCTCAGGGGGAGCAACTAATGAAAAACTGTTTTTT.

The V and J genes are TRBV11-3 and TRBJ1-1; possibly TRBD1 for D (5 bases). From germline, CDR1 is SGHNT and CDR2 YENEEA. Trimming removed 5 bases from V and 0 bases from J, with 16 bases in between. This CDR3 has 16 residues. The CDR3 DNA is TGTGCCAGCAGCCCCGGTAAGGGGAACATGAACACTGAAGCTTTCTTT. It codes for CASSPGKGNMNTEAFF.

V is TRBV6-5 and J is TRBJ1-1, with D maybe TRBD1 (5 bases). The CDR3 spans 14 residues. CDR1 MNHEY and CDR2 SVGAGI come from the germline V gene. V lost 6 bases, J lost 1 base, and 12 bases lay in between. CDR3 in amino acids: CASRPAGGNTEAFF. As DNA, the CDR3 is TGTGCCAGCAGGCCTGCGGGGGGGAACACTGAAGCTTTCTTT.

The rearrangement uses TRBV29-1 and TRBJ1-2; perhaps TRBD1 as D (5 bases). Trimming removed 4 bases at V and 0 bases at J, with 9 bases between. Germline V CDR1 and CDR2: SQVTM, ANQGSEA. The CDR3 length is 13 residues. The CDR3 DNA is TGCAGCGTTGTCCTGACAGCTAACTATGGCTACACCTTC. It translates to CSVVLTANYGYTF.

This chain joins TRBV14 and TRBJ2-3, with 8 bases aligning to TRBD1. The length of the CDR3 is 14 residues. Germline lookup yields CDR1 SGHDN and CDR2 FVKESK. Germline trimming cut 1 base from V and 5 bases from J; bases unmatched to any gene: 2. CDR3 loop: CASSQGGQGDTQYF. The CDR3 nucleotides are TGTGCCAGCAGCCAAGGAGGACAGGGAGATACGCAGTATTTT.

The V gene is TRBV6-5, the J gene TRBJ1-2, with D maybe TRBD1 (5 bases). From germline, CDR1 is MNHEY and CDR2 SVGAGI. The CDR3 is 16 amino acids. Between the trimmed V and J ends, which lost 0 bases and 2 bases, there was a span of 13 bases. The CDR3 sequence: CASSYSVTGPNYGYTF. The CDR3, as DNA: TGTGCCAGCAGTTACTCGGTTACAGGCCCCAACTATGGCTACACCTTC.

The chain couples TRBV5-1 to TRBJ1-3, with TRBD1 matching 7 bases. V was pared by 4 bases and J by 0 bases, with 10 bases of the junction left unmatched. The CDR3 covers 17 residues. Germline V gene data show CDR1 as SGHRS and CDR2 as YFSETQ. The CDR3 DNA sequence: TGCGCCAGCAGCATTATACCGGGACAGTTCTCTGGAAACACCATATATTTT. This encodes CASSIIPGQFSGNTIYF.

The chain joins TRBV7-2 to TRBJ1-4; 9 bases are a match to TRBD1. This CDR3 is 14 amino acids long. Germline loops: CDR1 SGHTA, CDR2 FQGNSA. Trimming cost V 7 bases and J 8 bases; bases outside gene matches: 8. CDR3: CASTPGQGKEKLFF. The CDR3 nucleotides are TGTGCCAGCACCCCGGGACAGGGAAAAGAAAAACTGTTTTTT.

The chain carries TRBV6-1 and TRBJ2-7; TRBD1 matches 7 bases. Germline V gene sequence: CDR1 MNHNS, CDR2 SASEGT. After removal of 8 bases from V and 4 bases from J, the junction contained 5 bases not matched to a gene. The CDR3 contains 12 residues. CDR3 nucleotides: TGTGCCAGCGCCGGGACAGCTTACGAGCAGTACGTC. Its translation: CASAGTAYEQYV.

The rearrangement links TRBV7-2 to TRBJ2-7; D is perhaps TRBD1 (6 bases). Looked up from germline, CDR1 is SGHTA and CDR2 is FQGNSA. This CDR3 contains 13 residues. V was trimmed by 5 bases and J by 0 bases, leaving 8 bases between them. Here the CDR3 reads CASSRQVSYEQYF. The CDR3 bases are TGTGCCAGCAGCAGACAGGTCTCCTACGAGCAGTACTTC. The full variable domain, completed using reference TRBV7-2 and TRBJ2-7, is GAGVSQSPSNKVTEKGKDVELRCDPISGHTALYWYRQSLGQGLEFLIYFQGNSAPDKSGLPSDRFSAERTGGSVSTLTIQRTQQEDSAVYLCASSRQVSYEQYFGPGTRLTVT.

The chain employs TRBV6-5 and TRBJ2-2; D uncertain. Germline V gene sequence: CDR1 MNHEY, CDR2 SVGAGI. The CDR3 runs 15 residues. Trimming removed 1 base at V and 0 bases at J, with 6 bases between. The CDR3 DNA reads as TGTGCCAGCAGTTACTGGCAACCGAACACCGGGGAGCTGTTTTTT. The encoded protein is CASSYWQPNTGELFF.

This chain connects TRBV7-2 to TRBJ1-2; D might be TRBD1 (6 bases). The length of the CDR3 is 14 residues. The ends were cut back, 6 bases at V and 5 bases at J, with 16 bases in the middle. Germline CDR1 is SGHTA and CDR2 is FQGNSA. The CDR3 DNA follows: TGTGCCAGCAGTCCCGGCGGGGGGCAGTATGGCTACACCTTC. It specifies CASSPGGGQYGYTF.

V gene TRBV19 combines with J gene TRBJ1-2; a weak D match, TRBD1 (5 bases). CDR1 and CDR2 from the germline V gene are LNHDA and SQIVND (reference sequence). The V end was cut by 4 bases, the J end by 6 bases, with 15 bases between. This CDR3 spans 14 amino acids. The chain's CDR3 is CASSRRDGRDGYTF. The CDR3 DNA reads TGTGCCAGTAGTAGGAGGGACGGTAGGGATGGCTACACCTTC.

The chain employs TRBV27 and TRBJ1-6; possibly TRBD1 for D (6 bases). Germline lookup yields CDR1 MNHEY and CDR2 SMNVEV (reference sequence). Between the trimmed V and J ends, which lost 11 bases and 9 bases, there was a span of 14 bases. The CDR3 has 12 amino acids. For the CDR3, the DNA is TGTGCCTGTGGACAGTCAAGTTCACCCCTCCACTTT. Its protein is CACGQSSSPLHF.

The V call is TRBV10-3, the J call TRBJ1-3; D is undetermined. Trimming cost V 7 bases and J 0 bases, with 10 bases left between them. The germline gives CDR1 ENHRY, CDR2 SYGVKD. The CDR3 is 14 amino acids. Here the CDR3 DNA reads TGTGCCATCATCTCCTCTTTCTCTGGAAACACCATATATTTT. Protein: CAIISSFSGNTIYF.

For the CDR3, the DNA is TGTGCCAGCAGCTTAAGAGGGCTCCGGGACAACCACCGCAATCAGCCCCAGCATTTT. Translation gives CASSLRGLRDNHRNQPQHF. The chain couples TRBV7-4 to TRBJ1-5, with D possibly matching TRBD1 (6 bases). CDR3 length: 19 amino acids. Germline loops: CDR1 SGHVT, CDR2 SQSDAQ. V lost 2 bases to trimming and J lost 2 bases, with 22 bases between them.

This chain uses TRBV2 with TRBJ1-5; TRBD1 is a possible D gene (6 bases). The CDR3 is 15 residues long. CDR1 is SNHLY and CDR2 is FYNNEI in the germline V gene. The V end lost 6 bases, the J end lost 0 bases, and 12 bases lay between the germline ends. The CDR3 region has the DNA TGTGCCAGCAGAAAGGACAGTTATAGCAATCAGCCCCAGCATTTT. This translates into CASRKDSYSNQPQHF.

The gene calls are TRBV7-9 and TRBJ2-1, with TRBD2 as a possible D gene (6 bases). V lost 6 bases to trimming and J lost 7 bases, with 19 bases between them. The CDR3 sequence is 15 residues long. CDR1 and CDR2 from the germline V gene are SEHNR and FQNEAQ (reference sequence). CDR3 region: CASSRPLGRKNEQFF. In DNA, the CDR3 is TGTGCCAGCAGTCGACCCCTAGGGAGGAAAAATGAGCAGTTCTTC.

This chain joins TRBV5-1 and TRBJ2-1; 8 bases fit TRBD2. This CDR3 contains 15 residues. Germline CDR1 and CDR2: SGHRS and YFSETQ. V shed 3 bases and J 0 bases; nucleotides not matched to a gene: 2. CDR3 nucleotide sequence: TGCGCCAGCAGCTCGACTAGCGCCTCCTACAATGAGCAGTTCTTC. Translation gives CASSSTSASYNEQFF.

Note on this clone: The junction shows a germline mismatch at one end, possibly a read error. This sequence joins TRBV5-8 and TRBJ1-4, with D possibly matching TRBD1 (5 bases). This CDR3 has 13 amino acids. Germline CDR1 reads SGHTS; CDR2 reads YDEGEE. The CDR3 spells CASSLGAGNGNPF. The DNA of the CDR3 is TGTGCCAGCAGCTTGGGGGCAGGGAATGGTAATCCTTTT.

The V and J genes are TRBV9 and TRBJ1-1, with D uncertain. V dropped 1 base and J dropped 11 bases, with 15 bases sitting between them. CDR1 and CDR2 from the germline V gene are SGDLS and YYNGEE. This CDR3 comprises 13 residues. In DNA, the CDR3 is TGTGCCAGCAGCGTAACTCCTGTGGAGACGGCTTTCTTT. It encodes CASSVTPVETAFF.

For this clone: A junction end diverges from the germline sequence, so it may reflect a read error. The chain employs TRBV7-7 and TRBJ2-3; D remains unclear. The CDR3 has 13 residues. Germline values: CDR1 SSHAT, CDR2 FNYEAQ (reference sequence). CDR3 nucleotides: TGTGCTAGCAGCTTAGAACTCCACGATGTGCAGTATTTT. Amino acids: CASSLELHDVQYF.

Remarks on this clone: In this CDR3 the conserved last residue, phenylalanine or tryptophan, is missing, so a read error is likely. This CDR3 is CASSQSGVGNEKLFV. Here the CDR3 DNA reads TGCGCCAGCAGCCAATCAGGGGTGGGGAATGAAAAACTGTTTGTT. V and J are TRBV4-3 and TRBJ1-4; possible D gene TRBD1, 6 bases. The CDR3 sequence is 15 residues long. V was cut by 2 bases and J by 5 bases, with 12 bases left in between. From germline, CDR1 is LGHNA and CDR2 YSLEER.

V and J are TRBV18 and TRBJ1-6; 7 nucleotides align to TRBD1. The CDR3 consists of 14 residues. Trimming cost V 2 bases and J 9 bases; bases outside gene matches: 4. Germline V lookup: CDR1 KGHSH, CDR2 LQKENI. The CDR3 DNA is TGTGCCAGCTCACCAAACAGGGGCGCTTCACCCCTCCACTTT. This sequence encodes CASSPNRGASPLHF.